The 8 T cell receptor beta chains below come from one sample, sequenced in a study of breast tumors, draining lymph nodes, adjacent tissues. TCRdb ran MiXCR on the multiplex PCR reads and lists one entry per CDR3 protein. Altogether 55,000 to 75,000 distinct CDR3 sequences are present, less than 50% being singletons, with the ten largest covering 8.4%. Sequencing used breast tumor tissue. These receptors came from a female donor with breast cancer. Some clones in this sample may be carry-over from other donors' samples.

The chain is built from TRBV11-2 and TRBJ1-5; TRBD1 is a possible D gene (5 bases). The germline V gene encodes CDR1 SGHAT and CDR2 FQNNGV. The CDR3 has 15 amino acids. V dropped 2 bases and J dropped 6 bases, with 14 bases sitting between them. The CDR3 DNA reads TGTGCCAGCAGCTTACTCCCGGGGGTAGGTCAGCCCCAGCATTTT. This gives the protein CASSLLPGVGQPQHF.

This clonotype was counted ten times or more. The chain combines TRBV20-1 with TRBJ2-3; 12 bases line up with TRBD1. CDR1 DFQATT and CDR2 SNEGSKA come from the germline V gene (reference sequence). This CDR3 has 14 amino acids. With V trimmed by 6 bases and J by 3 bases, 4 bases remained unmatched. The CDR3, as DNA: TGCAGTGCCCGGGGACAGGGGGCAACAGATACGCAGTATTTT. It is translated as CSARGQGATDTQYF.

This sequence joins TRBV18 and TRBJ2-1; D is perhaps TRBD1 (6 bases). CDR1 and CDR2 from the germline V gene are KGHSH and LQKENI. Between the trimmed V and J ends, which lost 3 bases and 7 bases, there was a span of 13 bases. The CDR3 is 14 residues long. In DNA, the CDR3 is TGTGCCAGCTCACCCCAGGGGAATTCTAATGAGCAGTTCTTC. It translates to CASSPQGNSNEQFF.

J is TRBJ2-7 and V is TRBV11-2; 10 positions match TRBD1. The CDR3 totals 19 residues. V shed 5 bases, J shed 2 bases, and the junction held 18 bases outside the gene matches. Germline values: CDR1 SGHAT, CDR2 FQNNGV. The CDR3 DNA reads as TGTGCCAGCAGCACGATGTTATTCCCGGGACAGGGGAAACCCTACGAGCAGTACTTC. As protein: CASSTMLFPGQGKPYEQYF. Combining the CDR3 with reference TRBV11-2 and TRBJ2-7 gives the whole variable domain EAGVAQSPRYKIIEKRQSVAFWCNPISGHATLYWYQQILGQGPKLLIQFQNNGVVDDSQLPKDRFSAERLKGVDSTLKIQPAKLEDSAVYLCASSTMLFPGQGKPYEQYFGPGTRLTVT.

This clonotype was counted a few times. This chain connects TRBV18 to TRBJ1-2; TRBD1 aligns across 11 bases. This CDR3 region has 14 residues. The germline CDR1 and CDR2 sequences are KGHSH and LQKENI. Unmatched junction bases numbered 5, after V lost 3 bases and J lost 8 bases. CDR3 region: CASSPSDRGLGYTF. DNA for the CDR3: TGTGCCAGCTCACCCTCGGACAGGGGGCTAGGCTACACCTTC. Using reference TRBV18 and TRBJ1-2 for the parts outside the CDR3, the full variable domain is NAGVMQNPRHLVRRRGQEARLRCSPMKGHSHVYWYRQLPEEGLKFMVYLQKENIIDESGMPKERFSAEFPKEGPSILRIQQVVRGDSAAYFCASSPSDRGLGYTFGSGTRLTVV.

As to this clonotype: A much more abundant neighbour one base away suggests this may be a read error. This chain links TRBV7-9 with TRBJ1-4; tentatively, D is TRBD1 (6 bases). Between the trimmed V and J ends, which lost 11 bases and 10 bases, there was a span of 26 bases. The germline CDR1 and CDR2 sequences are SEHNR and FQNEAQ (reference sequence). The CDR3 is made up of 15 amino acids. DNA for the CDR3: TGTGCCGGCGGCTTAGGGGGGCAGGAAAGGGGAAAACTGTTTTTT. Its protein product is CAGGLGGQERGKLFF.

V is TRBV29-1 and J is TRBJ2-1, with a possible D match to TRBD2 (5 bases). Germline assignment: CDR1 SQVTM and CDR2 ANQGSEA. With 6 bases removed from V and 0 bases from J, the gap between germline ends came to 12 bases. There are 14 residues in the CDR3. CDR3: CSVERDGSYNEQFF. The CDR3 bases are TGCAGCGTGGAACGGGATGGCTCCTACAATGAGCAGTTCTTC.

The V gene is TRBV5-1, the J gene TRBJ1-6; possible D gene TRBD1, 5 bases. Trimming took off 4 bases at V and 18 bases at J, with 20 bases between the two ends. This CDR3 region has 13 residues. Germline assignment: CDR1 SGHRS and CDR2 YFSETQ. The CDR3 DNA follows: TGCGCCAGCAGCGCCGTTAGCGGGGGAAGGTCCCACTTT. Its protein product is CASSAVSGGRSHF.